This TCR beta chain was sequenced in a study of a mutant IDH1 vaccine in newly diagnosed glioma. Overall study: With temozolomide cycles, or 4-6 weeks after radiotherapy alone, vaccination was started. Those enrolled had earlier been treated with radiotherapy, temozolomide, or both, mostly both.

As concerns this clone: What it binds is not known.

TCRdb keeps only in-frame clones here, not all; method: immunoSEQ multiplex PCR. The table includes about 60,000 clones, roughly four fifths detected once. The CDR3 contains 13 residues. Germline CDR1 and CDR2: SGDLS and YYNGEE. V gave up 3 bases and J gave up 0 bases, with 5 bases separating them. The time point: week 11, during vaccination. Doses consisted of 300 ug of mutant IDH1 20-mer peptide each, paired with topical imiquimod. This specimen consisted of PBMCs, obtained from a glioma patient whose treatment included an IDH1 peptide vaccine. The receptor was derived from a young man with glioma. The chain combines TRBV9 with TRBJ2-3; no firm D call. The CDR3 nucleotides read TGTGCCAGCAGCGCGACTAGCACAGATACGCAGTATTTT. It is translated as CASSATSTDTQYF. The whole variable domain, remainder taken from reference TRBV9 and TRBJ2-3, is DSGVTQTPKHLITATGQRVTLRCSPRSGDLSVYWYQQSLDQGLQFLIQYYNGEERAKGNILERFSAQQFPDLHSELNLSSLELGDSALYFCASSATSTDTQYFGPGTRLTVL.